Here is one T cell receptor (beta chain) with its context. Its antigen remains undetermined. No base-level quality is on record; no much larger clone is a single base apart. Sequencing was carried out with an Illumina MiSeq. TCRdb took the public reads, trimmed them with fastp at Q25, ran MiXCR for clone calling and kept in-frame beta chains. Each CDR3 protein appears once, grouped with its most common genes and DNA. The sample table holds 2,400 or so distinct CDR3 sequences, of which 19% were seen once. The biggest ten clones account for about a third of the sample. The germline V gene (reference sequence) yields DFQATT for CDR1 and SNEGSKA for CDR2. The junction shows trimming of 0 bases on V and 5 bases on J, plus 11 bases between the germline ends. The CDR3 covers 14 residues, taking in both the cysteine and the phenylalanine. The kept DNA is CDR3 alone, 42 bases in frame from the first base. This sample was included in a study of liver allograft versus peripheral blood T cells (dated by TCRdb to the early 2020s). For the study in its entirety: The study compared T cell receptor repertoires found within transplanted livers against repertoires in the peripheral blood of liver transplant recipients.

Overall study outcomes, separate from this receptor: T cell receptor repertoires inside liver allografts were reported to be different from the repertoires detected in peripheral blood.

The source of this sequence is a human patient who had a liver transplant. In patients who had a transplant, some T cells may come from the graft donor. The chain uses TRBV20-1 and TRBJ2-1; TRBD2 is perhaps the D gene, given 5 matching bases. The nucleotides read TGCAGTGCTAGAGATAAGCGGCAGGACAATGAGCAGTTCTTC. It translates to CSARDKRQDNEQFF.